Below, 22 T cell receptor beta chains from the same sample are listed, as sequenced in a study of radiotherapy plus CTLA-4 blockade in lung cancer. Generated by immunoSEQ multiplex PCR, the TCRdb table keeps only in-frame clones and is missing some. The repertoire includes 70,000 to 90,000 clones, 78% of them detected once, and less than 7.5% sits in the top ten. The source material was peripheral blood, sampled from a patient treated with radiotherapy plus ipilimumab. Receptor source: a human donor with non-small cell lung cancer who had a complete response to radiotherapy plus ipilimumab.

The J gene is TRBJ1-1, the V gene TRBV15, with D unclear. Germline V lookup: CDR1 LNHNV, CDR2 YYDKDF (reference sequence). CDR3 length: 14 residues. The V and J ends lost 0 bases and 0 bases respectively, with 5 bases between them. The CDR3 protein is CATSREGMNTEAFF. Written as DNA, the CDR3 is TGTGCCACCAGCAGAGAGGGCATGAACACTGAAGCTTTCTTT.

The rearrangement uses TRBV4-1 and TRBJ1-5, with 7 bases matching TRBD1. CDR1 is MGHRA, CDR2 YSYEKL, per germline. The CDR3 runs 16 residues. The J segment lost 2 bases and the V segment lost 3 bases, leaving 7 bases of the junction unmatched. CDR3 residues: CASSHSTGVGNQPQHF. In DNA form, the CDR3 reads TGCGCCAGCAGCCATAGCACAGGGGTCGGCAATCAGCCCCAGCATTTT.

The chain combines TRBV7-8 with TRBJ2-5; TRBD2 aligns across 11 bases. Germline loops: CDR1 SGHVS, CDR2 FQNEAQ. The J segment lost 1 base and the V segment lost 3 bases, leaving 7 bases of the junction unmatched. The CDR3 length is 17 residues. Here the CDR3 reads CASSFLASGGFQETQYF. The CDR3 DNA is TGTGCCAGCAGCTTCCTTGCTAGCGGGGGGTTCCAAGAGACCCAGTACTTC.

V and J are TRBV5-1 and TRBJ1-3; 9 bases match TRBD1. The trim removed 0 bases at V and 9 bases at J, leaving 4 bases unmatched. The CDR3 is made up of 14 amino acids. The germline gives CDR1 SGHRS, CDR2 YFSETQ. Written as DNA, the CDR3 is TGCGCCAGCAGCTTGGGGACAGGGGTCAGCACCATATATTTT. Protein product: CASSLGTGVSTIYF.

In its sample, this clone was seen a few times. The chain joins TRBV5-5 to TRBJ2-4; a weak D match, TRBD2 (5 bases). Germline V gene data show CDR1 as SGHKS and CDR2 as YYEKEE (reference sequence). V was clipped by 0 bases and J by 1 base, with 14 bases between them. The CDR3 runs 17 residues. DNA of the CDR3: TGTGCCAGCAGCTTGGGGACGGACGGGGTGGCCAAAAACATTCAGTACTTC. Amino acid sequence: CASSLGTDGVAKNIQYF.

The V gene is TRBV27, the J gene TRBJ1-1; no reliable D call. Per the germline V gene, CDR1 is MNHEY and CDR2 is SMNVEV (reference sequence). V was clipped by 4 bases and J by 1 base, with 4 bases between them. This CDR3 has 12 residues. In nucleotides, the CDR3 is TGTGCCAGCAGTTCGGAGAACACTGAAGCTTTCTTT. Protein product: CASSSENTEAFF.

The chain is built from TRBV7-6 and TRBJ2-2, with TRBD1 matching 8 bases. The CDR3 runs 15 residues. The V segment lost 5 bases and the J segment 6 bases; nucleotides outside the gene matches: 8. Germline V gene lookup returns CDR1 SGHVS and CDR2 FNYEAQ. Here the CDR3 DNA reads TGTGCCAGCAGCCCCGCCAGGGGGCGGGCCGGGGAGCTGTTTTTT. This translates into CASSPARGRAGELFF.

The V call is TRBV30, the J call TRBJ1-2; TRBD1 is a possible D gene (5 bases). Looked up from germline, CDR1 is GTSNPN and CDR2 is SVGIG (reference sequence). The CDR3 is 12 amino acids. Deletions cut 3 bases from V and 5 bases from J, with 10 bases between. CDR3 region: CAWSPGMYGYTF. The CDR3 DNA is TGTGCCTGGAGCCCAGGGATGTATGGCTACACCTTC.

The chain has TRBV7-6 and TRBJ2-5; D is uncertain. Trimming left V 0 bases short and J 5 bases short, with 13 bases between. Germline V gives CDR1 SGHVS, CDR2 FNYEAQ. The CDR3 loop spans 15 amino acids. CDR3 loop: CASSLAPRVTETQYF. CDR3 in DNA: TGTGCCAGCAGCTTAGCGCCCCGGGTCACGGAGACCCAGTACTTC.

CDR3 protein: CASINAGTTNTGELFF. CDR3 DNA: TGTGCCAGCATTAACGCCGGGACAACAAACACCGGGGAGCTGTTTTTT. The chain carries TRBV11-2 and TRBJ2-2; possible D gene TRBD1, 6 bases. This CDR3 has 16 residues. V was shortened by 7 bases and J by 2 bases, with 17 bases between the two germline ends. Looked up from germline, CDR1 is SGHAT and CDR2 is FQNNGV. Full variable domain (remainder filled in from reference TRBV11-2 and TRBJ2-2): EAGVAQSPRYKIIEKRQSVAFWCNPISGHATLYWYQQILGQGPKLLIQFQNNGVVDDSQLPKDRFSAERLKGVDSTLKIQPAKLEDSAVYLCASINAGTTNTGELFFGEGSRLTVL.

The V gene is TRBV18, the J gene TRBJ1-5, with a weak D call TRBD1 (6 bases). Trimming removed 2 bases at V and 0 bases at J, with 17 bases between. From germline, CDR1 is KGHSH and CDR2 LQKENI. The CDR3 extends over 18 amino acids. The CDR3, as DNA: TGTGCCAGCTCACCAAGACAGGCTAGTGGGTATAGCAATCAGCCCCAGCATTTT. Translating gives CASSPRQASGYSNQPQHF. The complete variable domain, with remaining parts taken from reference TRBV18 and TRBJ1-5, reads NAGVMQNPRHLVRRRGQEARLRCSPMKGHSHVYWYRQLPEEGLKFMVYLQKENIIDESGMPKERFSAEFPKEGPSILRIQQVVRGDSAAYFCASSPRQASGYSNQPQHFGDGTRLSIL.

The rearrangement joins TRBV7-8 to TRBJ1-5; D is uncertain. Germline CDR1 SGHVS, CDR2 FQNEAQ. Between the trimmed V and J ends, which lost 2 bases and 4 bases, there was a span of 6 bases. The CDR3 consists of 13 residues. The CDR3 region has the DNA TGTGCCAGCAGCTTACAGGAGAATCAGCCCCAGCATTTT. Translating it yields CASSLQENQPQHF.

The table lists this clone with a few counts. V and J are TRBV28 and TRBJ1-2; D ambiguous. The germline V gene encodes CDR1 MDHEN and CDR2 SYDVKM. The length of the CDR3 is 12 residues. V lost 5 bases and J 2 bases, leaving 6 bases between the germline ends. The CDR3 region is CASSTPNYGYTF. The CDR3 bases are TGTGCCAGCAGTACCCCCAACTATGGCTACACCTTC.

The chain is built from TRBV15 and TRBJ1-2; 8 positions match TRBD1. Looked up from germline, CDR1 is LNHNV and CDR2 is YYDKDF (reference sequence). This CDR3 spans 15 amino acids. V gave up 0 bases and J gave up 8 bases; unmatched junction bases: 8. The CDR3 DNA is TGTGCCACCAGCAGAGATCCCATGGACAGGGTGGGCTACACCTTC. Translated, it gives CATSRDPMDRVGYTF.

V is TRBV30 and J is TRBJ1-2; D remains ambiguous. The CDR3 length is 10 residues. From germline, CDR1 is GTSNPN and CDR2 SVGIG (reference sequence). The V gene lost 5 bases and the J gene lost 3 bases, with 4 bases spanning the gap. In DNA, the CDR3 is TGTGCCTGGGGGGACTATGGCTACACCTTC. Translated: CAWGDYGYTF. Using reference TRBV30 and TRBJ1-2 for the parts outside the CDR3, the full variable domain is SQTIHQWPATLVQPVGSPLSLECTVEGTSNPNLYWYRQAAGRGLQLLFYSVGIGQISSEVPQNLSASRPQDRQFILSSKKLLLSDSGFYLCAWGDYGYTFGSGTRLTVV.

The J gene is TRBJ2-2, the V gene TRBV9; D may be TRBD1 (6 bases). The CDR3 length is 15 residues. The V gene lost 6 bases and the J gene lost 1 base, with 13 bases spanning the gap. Per germline, CDR1 SGDLS and CDR2 YYNGEE. The CDR3 nucleotides read TGTGCCAGCACCTCCGGGACATGGAACACCGGGGAGCTGTTTTTT. This encodes CASTSGTWNTGELFF.

The chain recombines TRBV14 with TRBJ2-3; no reliable D call. V was pared by 0 bases and J by 14 bases, with 18 bases between. This CDR3 has 14 residues. Germline values: CDR1 SGHDN, CDR2 FVKESK. In DNA form, the CDR3 reads TGTGCCAGCAGCCAAGATCTTGCAGCCAAGATTGCGTATTTT. It specifies CASSQDLAAKIAYF.

This clone was observed a few times. This sequence joins TRBV5-1 and TRBJ2-3, with TRBD2 matching over 7 bases. V lost 4 bases to trimming and J lost 1 base; unmatched junction nucleotides: 3. CDR1 and CDR2 (germline): SGHRS, YFSETQ. The CDR3 runs 14 residues. The CDR3 sequence is CASSRTSRTDTQYF. CDR3 nucleotides: TGCGCCAGCAGCAGGACTAGTCGCACAGATACGCAGTATTTT.

This chain links TRBV5-4 with TRBJ2-1; 7 bases fit TRBD2. V trimming: 0 bases; J trimming: 0 bases; junction bases outside the gene matches: 0. Germline loops: CDR1 SGHNT, CDR2 YYREEE (reference sequence). The CDR3 totals 15 residues. CDR3 sequence reads: CASSLGTSSYNEQFF. The CDR3 coding sequence is TGTGCCAGCAGCTTGGGGACTAGCTCCTACAATGAGCAGTTCTTC.

CDR3 nucleotide sequence: TGTGCCAGTAGTATTGATCCGAGATATAATGAAAAACTGTTTTTT. Translated: CASSIDPRYNEKLFF. The chain links TRBV19 to TRBJ1-4, with D unresolved. This CDR3 comprises 15 residues. The V end was cut by 3 bases, the J end by 4 bases, with 12 bases between. Per germline, CDR1 LNHDA and CDR2 SQIVND (reference sequence).

V gene TRBV7-2 combines with J gene TRBJ2-1, with 8 bases matching TRBD1. V lost 5 bases, J lost 7 bases, and 4 bases stayed unmatched. Germline V gene lookup returns CDR1 SGHTA and CDR2 FQGNSA. CDR3 length: 13 amino acids. CDR3: CASSLWTGNEQFF. As DNA, the CDR3 is TGTGCCAGCAGCCTCTGGACAGGGAATGAGCAGTTCTTC.

This chain joins TRBV5-1 and TRBJ1-5; D gene uncertain. This CDR3 has 13 residues. CDR1 is SGHRS, CDR2 YFSETQ, per germline. Between the trimmed V and J ends, which lost 0 bases and 7 bases, there was a span of 8 bases. CDR3 DNA: TGCGCCAGCAGCTTGGATGGGGAACAGCCCCAGCATTTT. Residues: CASSLDGEQPQHF.